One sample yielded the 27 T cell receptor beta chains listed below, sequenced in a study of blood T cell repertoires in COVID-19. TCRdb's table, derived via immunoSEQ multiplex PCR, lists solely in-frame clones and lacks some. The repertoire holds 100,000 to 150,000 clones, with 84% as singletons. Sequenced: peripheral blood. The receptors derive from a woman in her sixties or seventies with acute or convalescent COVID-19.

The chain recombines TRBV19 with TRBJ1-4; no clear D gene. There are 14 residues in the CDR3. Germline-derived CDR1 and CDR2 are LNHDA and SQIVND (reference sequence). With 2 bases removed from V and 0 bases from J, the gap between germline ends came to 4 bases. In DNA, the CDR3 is TGTGCCAGTAGTATAACAGCAACTAATGAAAAACTGTTTTTT. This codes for CASSITATNEKLFF.

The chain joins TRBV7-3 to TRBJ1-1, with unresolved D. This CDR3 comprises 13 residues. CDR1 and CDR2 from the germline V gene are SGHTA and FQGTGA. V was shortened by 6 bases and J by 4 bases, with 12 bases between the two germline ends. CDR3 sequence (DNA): TGTGCCAGCAGTCGCGACATAACCACTGAAGCTTTCTTT. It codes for CASSRDITTEAFF.

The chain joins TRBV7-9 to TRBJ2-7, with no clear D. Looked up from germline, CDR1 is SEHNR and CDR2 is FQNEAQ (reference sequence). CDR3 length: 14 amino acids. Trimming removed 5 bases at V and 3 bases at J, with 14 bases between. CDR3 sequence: CASSPQVPSYEQYF. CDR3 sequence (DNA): TGTGCCAGCAGCCCTCAGGTTCCGAGCTACGAGCAGTACTTC.

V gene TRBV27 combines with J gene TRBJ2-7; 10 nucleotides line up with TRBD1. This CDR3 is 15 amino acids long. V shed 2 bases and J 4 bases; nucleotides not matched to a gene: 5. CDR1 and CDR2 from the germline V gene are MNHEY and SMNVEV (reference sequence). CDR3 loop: CASSLGPGQGYEQYF. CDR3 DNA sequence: TGTGCCAGCAGTTTAGGCCCGGGACAGGGGTACGAGCAGTACTTC.

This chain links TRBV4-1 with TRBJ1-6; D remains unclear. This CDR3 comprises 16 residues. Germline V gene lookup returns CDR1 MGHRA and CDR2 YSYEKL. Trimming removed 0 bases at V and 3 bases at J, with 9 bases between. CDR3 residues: CASSQDGESYNSPLHF. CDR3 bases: TGCGCCAGCAGCCAAGACGGGGAGAGCTATAATTCACCCCTCCACTTT.

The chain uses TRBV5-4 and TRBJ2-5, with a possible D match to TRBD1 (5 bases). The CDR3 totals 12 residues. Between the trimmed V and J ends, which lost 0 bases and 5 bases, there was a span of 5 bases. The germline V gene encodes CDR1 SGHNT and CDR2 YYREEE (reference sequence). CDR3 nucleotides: TGTGCCAGCAGCTTGGAGGGGGAGACCCAGTACTTC. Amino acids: CASSLEGETQYF.

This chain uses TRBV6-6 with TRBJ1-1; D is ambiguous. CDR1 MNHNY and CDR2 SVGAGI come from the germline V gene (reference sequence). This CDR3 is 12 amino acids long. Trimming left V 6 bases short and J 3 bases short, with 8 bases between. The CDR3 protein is CASSPHYTEAFF. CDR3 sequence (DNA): TGTGCCAGCAGCCCCCACTACACTGAAGCTTTCTTT.

This chain's CDR3 is CASSLTGGNTEAFF. The CDR3, as DNA: TGTGCCAGCAGTCTTACAGGGGGGAACACTGAAGCTTTCTTT. The rearrangement joins TRBV28 to TRBJ1-1; 8 positions match TRBD1. The CDR3 covers 14 residues. CDR1 MDHEN and CDR2 SYDVKM come from the germline V gene. J gave up 1 base and V 5 bases, and 3 bases lay outside the gene matches.

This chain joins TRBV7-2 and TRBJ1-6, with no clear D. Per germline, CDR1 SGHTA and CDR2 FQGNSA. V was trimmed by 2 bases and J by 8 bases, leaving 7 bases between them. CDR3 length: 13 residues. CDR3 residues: CASSLMRDSPLHF. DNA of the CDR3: TGTGCCAGCAGCTTAATGAGGGATTCACCCCTCCACTTT. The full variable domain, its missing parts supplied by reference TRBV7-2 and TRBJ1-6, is GAGVSQSPSNKVTEKGKDVELRCDPISGHTALYWYRQSLGQGLEFLIYFQGNSAPDKSGLPSDRFSAERTGGSVSTLTIQRTQQEDSAVYLCASSLMRDSPLHFGNGTRLTVT.

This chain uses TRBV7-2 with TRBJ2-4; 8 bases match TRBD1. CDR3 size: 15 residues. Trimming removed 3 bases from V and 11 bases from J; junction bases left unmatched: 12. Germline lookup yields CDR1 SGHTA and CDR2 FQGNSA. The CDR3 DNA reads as TGTGCCAGCAGCTTTGCTTCTGGGCTACAGGGGGTTCAGTACTTC. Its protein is CASSFASGLQGVQYF.

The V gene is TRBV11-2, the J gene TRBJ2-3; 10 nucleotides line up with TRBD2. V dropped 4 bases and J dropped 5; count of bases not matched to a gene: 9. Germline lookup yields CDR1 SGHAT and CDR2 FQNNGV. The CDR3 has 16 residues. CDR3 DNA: TGTGCCAGCAGCTCCATAGCGGGGGGCCATGGAGATACGCAGTATTTT. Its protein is CASSSIAGGHGDTQYF.

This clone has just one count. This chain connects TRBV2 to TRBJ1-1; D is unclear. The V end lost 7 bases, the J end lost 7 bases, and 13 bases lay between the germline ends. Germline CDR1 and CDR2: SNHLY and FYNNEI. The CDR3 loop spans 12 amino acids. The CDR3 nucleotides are TGTGCCAGCACCGGAGCACGACTTGAAGCTTTCTTT. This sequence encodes CASTGARLEAFF.

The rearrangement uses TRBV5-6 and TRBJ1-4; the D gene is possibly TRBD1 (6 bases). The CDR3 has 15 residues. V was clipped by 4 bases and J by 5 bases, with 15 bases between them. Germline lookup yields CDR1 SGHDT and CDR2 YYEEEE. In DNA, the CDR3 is TGTGCCAGCAGCCCCAAGACAGGCTTAAATGAAAAACTGTTTTTT. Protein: CASSPKTGLNEKLFF.

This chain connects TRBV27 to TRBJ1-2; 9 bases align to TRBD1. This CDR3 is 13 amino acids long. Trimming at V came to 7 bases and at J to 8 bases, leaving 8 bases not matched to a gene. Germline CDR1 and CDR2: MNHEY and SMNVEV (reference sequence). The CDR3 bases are TGTGCCAGCACTACAGGGGGCAGGACGGGCTACACCTTC. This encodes CASTTGGRTGYTF.

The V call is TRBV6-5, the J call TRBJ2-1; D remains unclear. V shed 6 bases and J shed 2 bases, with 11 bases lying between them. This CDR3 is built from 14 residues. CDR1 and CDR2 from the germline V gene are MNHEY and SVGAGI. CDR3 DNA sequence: TGTGCCAGCAGGATCAGGTCAGCCTACAATGAGCAGTTCTTC. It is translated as CASRIRSAYNEQFF.

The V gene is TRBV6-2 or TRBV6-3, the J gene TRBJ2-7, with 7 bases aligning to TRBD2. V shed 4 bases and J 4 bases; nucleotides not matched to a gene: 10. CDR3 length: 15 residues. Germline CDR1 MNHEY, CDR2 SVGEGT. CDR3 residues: CASSSSPRGVYEQYF. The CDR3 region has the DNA TGTGCCAGCAGTTCTTCCCCCCGGGGGGTGTACGAGCAGTACTTC.

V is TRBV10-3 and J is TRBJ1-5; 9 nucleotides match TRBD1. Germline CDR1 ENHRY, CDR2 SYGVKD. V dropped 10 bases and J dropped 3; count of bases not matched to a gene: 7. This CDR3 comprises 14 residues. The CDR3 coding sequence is TGTGCCACCCGGACAGGGGCGCTCAATCAGCCCCAGCATTTT. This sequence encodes CATRTGALNQPQHF.

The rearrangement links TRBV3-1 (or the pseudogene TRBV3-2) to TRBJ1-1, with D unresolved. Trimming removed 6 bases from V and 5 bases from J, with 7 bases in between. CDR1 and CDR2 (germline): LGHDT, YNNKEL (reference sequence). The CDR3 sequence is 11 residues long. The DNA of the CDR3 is TGTGCCAGCAGTTGGGAGACTGAAGCTTTCTTT. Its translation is CASSWETEAFF.

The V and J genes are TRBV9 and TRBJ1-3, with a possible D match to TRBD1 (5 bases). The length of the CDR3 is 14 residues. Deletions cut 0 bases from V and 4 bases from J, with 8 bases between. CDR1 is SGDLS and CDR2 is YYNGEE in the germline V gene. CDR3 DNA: TGTGCCAGCAGCGTAGAACAGGCCGGAAACACCATATATTTT. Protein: CASSVEQAGNTIYF.

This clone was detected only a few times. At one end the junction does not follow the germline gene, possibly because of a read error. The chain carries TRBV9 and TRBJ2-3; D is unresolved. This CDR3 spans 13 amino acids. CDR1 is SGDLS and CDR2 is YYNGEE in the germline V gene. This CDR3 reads CASSVNSKDTQYF. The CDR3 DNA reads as TGTGCCAGCAGCGTAAATAGCAAAGATACGCAGTATTTT.

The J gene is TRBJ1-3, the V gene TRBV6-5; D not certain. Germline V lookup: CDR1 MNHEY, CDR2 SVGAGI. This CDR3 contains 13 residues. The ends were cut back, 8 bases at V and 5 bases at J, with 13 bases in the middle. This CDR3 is CASVGEARNTIYF. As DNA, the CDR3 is TGTGCCAGCGTCGGGGAGGCCCGAAACACCATATATTTT.

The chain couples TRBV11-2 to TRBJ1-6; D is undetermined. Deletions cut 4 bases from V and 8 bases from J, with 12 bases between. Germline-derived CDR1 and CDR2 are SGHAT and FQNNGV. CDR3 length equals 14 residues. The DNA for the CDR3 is TGTGCCAGCAGCTCCCCCCCTGAGCATTCACCCCTCCACTTT. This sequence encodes CASSSPPEHSPLHF.

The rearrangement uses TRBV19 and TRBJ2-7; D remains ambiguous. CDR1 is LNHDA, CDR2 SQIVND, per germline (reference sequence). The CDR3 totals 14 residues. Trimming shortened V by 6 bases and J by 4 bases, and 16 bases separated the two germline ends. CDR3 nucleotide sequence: TGTGCCAGTAGCCCTCGCGACTCCGGTTACGAGCAGTACTTC. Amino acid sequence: CASSPRDSGYEQYF.

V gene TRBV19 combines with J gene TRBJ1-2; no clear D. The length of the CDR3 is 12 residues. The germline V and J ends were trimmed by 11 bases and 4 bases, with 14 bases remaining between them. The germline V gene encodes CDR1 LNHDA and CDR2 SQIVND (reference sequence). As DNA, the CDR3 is TGTGCCTGTCAAGACTGGCCCTATGGCTACACCTTC. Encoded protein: CACQDWPYGYTF.

The CDR3 bases are TGTGCCTCCAGGGGCCCGAATGAAAAACTGTTTTTT. Translation gives CASRGPNEKLFF. The V call is TRBV12-3 or TRBV12-4, the J call TRBJ1-4; possible D gene TRBD1, 6 bases. The CDR3 runs 12 residues. The germline V and J ends were trimmed by 11 bases and 5 bases, with 12 bases remaining between them.

This CDR3 reads CASSPGPGLAANTGELFF. CDR3 nucleotides: TGTGCCAGCTCACCAGGGCCGGGACTAGCGGCAAACACCGGGGAGCTGTTTTTT. The chain employs TRBV18 and TRBJ2-2, with 11 positions matching TRBD2. The length of the CDR3 is 18 residues. The V segment lost 2 bases and the J segment 2 bases; nucleotides outside the gene matches: 7. CDR1 and CDR2 from the germline V gene are KGHSH and LQKENI.

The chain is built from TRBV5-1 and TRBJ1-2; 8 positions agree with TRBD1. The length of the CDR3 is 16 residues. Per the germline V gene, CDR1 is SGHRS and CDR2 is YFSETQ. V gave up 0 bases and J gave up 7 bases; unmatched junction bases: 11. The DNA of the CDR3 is TGCGCCAGCAGCTTGGTAGCAGGGGGCGGCTCGGTTGGCTACACCTTC. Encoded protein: CASSLVAGGGSVGYTF.